This TCR beta chain was found in a study of blood T cells in healthy people across ages. Alongside a J-beta primer mix, a sample-barcoded 5' primer served in a second PCR lasting roughly 6 to 12 cycles. TCRdb called the 5' RACE reads again in MiXCR, with one record for every CDR3 protein. The data show over 1,500,000 distinct CDR3 sequences, with 39% seen just once and 23% held by the top ten. The length of the CDR3 is 15 residues. Germline lookup yields CDR1 LGHNA and CDR2 YSLEER. The V and J ends lost 4 bases and 7 bases, in that order; junction bases with no gene match: 9. The V and J genes are TRBV4-3 and TRBJ1-4, with 7 nucleotides matching TRBD1. The receptor comes from a human donor in good health. Sequencing input: blood. The CDR3 DNA sequence: TGCGCCAGCAGCCTCACCTGGGGGACAGCTGAAAAACTGTTTTTT. Its translation is CASSLTWGTAEKLFF.